This T cell receptor (beta chain) was captured by sequencing in a study of blood T cell repertoires in COVID-19. On the study more broadly: COVID-19 samples, acute and convalescent, were from the United States, Italy and Spain.

Assay used: immunoSEQ multiplex PCR; TCRdb lists only in-frame clones, some missing. The repertoire consists of around 220,000 clones, with around 82% occurring once and the leading ten covering roughly 4.6%. The source material was peripheral blood. The origin of this receptor is a woman aged 80 or over with active or convalescent COVID-19.

In DNA, the CDR3 is TGTGCCAGTAGAGGGGGAGAGACCCAGTACTTC. Residues: CASRGGETQYF. The rearrangement uses TRBV19 and TRBJ2-5; TRBD1 might be the D (6 bases). Germline V gene data show CDR1 as LNHDA and CDR2 as SQIVND (reference sequence). The V gene lost 6 bases and the J gene lost 4 bases, with 6 bases spanning the gap. The CDR3 is made up of 11 amino acids.